Shown below are 15 T cell receptor beta chains from a single sample sequenced in a study of cytomegalovirus exposure and HLA in healthy donors. PCR employed 60 Vbeta and 13 Jbeta primers. TCRdb keeps only in-frame clones here, not all; method: immunoSEQ multiplex PCR. This table lists about 170,000 clones. The sample consisted of PBMCs. These receptors all stem from a woman aged 60 to 75 in good health and CMV-seronegative.

V gene TRBV7-2 combines with J gene TRBJ2-2, with a possible D match to TRBD2 (6 bases). The CDR3 is 14 residues long. The V end lost 5 bases, the J end lost 6 bases, and 13 bases lay between the germline ends. Germline lookup yields CDR1 SGHTA and CDR2 FQGNSA. The CDR3 spells CASSREWGAGELFF. DNA for the CDR3: TGTGCCAGCAGCCGCGAGTGGGGGGCCGGGGAGCTGTTTTTT.

The chain is built from TRBV5-4 and TRBJ2-7; 8 positions agree with TRBD1. The CDR3 totals 13 residues. Germline V lookup: CDR1 SGHNT, CDR2 YYREEE (reference sequence). The J segment lost 9 bases and the V segment lost 5 bases, leaving 10 bases of the junction unmatched. The CDR3 DNA sequence: TGTGCCAGCAGTTCGGACAGGGTCGGGGGGCAGTACTTC. It specifies CASSSDRVGGQYF.

The CDR3 here is CASSLNRGNTIYF. The CDR3 nucleotides are TGCGCCAGCAGCTTGAACAGAGGAAACACCATATATTTT. The chain employs TRBV5-1 and TRBJ1-3, with unresolved D. The CDR3 is made up of 13 amino acids. Germline lookup yields CDR1 SGHRS and CDR2 YFSETQ. The V end lost 1 base, the J end lost 4 bases, and 6 bases lay between the germline ends.

The chain joins TRBV13 to TRBJ2-7; 8 bases are shared with TRBD1. This CDR3 has 15 residues. Per germline, CDR1 PRHDT and CDR2 FYEKMQ (reference sequence). Unmatched junction bases numbered 6, after V lost 5 bases and J lost 0 bases. The CDR3 reads CASSLRDRSSYEQYF. The CDR3 DNA reads TGTGCCAGCAGCCTACGGGACAGGAGCTCCTACGAGCAGTACTTC.

The V call is TRBV5-5, the J call TRBJ2-7; possible D gene TRBD1, 6 bases. The CDR3 totals 14 residues. Trimming took off 4 bases at V and 2 bases at J, with 13 bases between the two ends. Germline CDR1 and CDR2: SGHKS and YYEKEE (reference sequence). The CDR3: CASSTRTDAYEQYF. The CDR3 nucleotides are TGTGCCAGCAGCACAAGGACAGATGCCTACGAGCAGTACTTC.

The J gene is TRBJ2-3, the V gene TRBV7-9, with a tentative D call TRBD2 (6 bases). V lost 5 bases and J 5 bases, leaving 14 bases between the germline ends. CDR1 is SEHNR, CDR2 FQNEAQ, per germline (reference sequence). The CDR3 totals 14 residues. The CDR3: CASSPRRAGDTQYF. In DNA form, the CDR3 reads TGTGCCAGCAGCCCGAGGAGGGCCGGAGATACGCAGTATTTT.

V gene TRBV5-6 combines with J gene TRBJ2-3; possibly TRBD1 for D (5 bases). Germline CDR1 SGHDT, CDR2 YYEEEE. CDR3 length: 15 residues. Trimming took off 4 bases at V and 2 bases at J, with 14 bases between the two ends. The CDR3 nucleotides read TGTGCCAGCAGCCCTAAGGGGCGGAACACAGATACGCAGTATTTT. Translated: CASSPKGRNTDTQYF.

This sequence joins TRBV14 and TRBJ1-1; TRBD1 might be the D (6 bases). The CDR3 consists of 14 residues. CDR1 and CDR2 from the germline V gene are SGHDN and FVKESK. Trimming shortened V by 5 bases and J by 0 bases, and 10 bases separated the two germline ends. The chain's CDR3 is CASSRTALNTEAFF. CDR3 in DNA: TGTGCCAGCAGCAGGACAGCCCTGAACACTGAAGCTTTCTTT.

The chain recombines TRBV2 with TRBJ1-1; a weak D match, TRBD1 (5 bases). From germline, CDR1 is SNHLY and CDR2 FYNNEI. With 8 bases removed from V and 11 bases from J, the gap between germline ends came to 24 bases. This CDR3 region has 14 residues. In DNA form, the CDR3 reads TGTGCCAGCGGGCCCTCCGGAGGGGAGGTGGGGGCTTTCTTT. Translated, it gives CASGPSGGEVGAFF.

The chain joins TRBV7-6 to TRBJ2-2; TRBD2 is a possible D gene (6 bases). There are 16 residues in the CDR3. Trimming took 4 bases from V and 6 from J, leaving 18 bases between them. CDR1 and CDR2 (germline): SGHVS, FNYEAQ. The CDR3 DNA follows: TGTGCCAGCAGCTACCCCCGCGGAGGGGTTGCCGGGGAGCTGTTTTTT. This sequence encodes CASSYPRGGVAGELFF.

Details on this clone: Mismatch with germline at one junction end may stem from a read error. CDR3 coding DNA: TGTGCCAGCAGAGAAGGGACTTGGGGGGGTAGCTCCTACGAGCAGTACTTC. This sequence encodes CASREGTWGGSSYEQYF. The V gene is TRBV2, the J gene TRBJ2-7; TRBD2 aligns across 7 bases. Germline V gives CDR1 SNHLY, CDR2 FYNNEI. The CDR3 consists of 17 residues.

The chain has TRBV7-6 and TRBJ2-7; 14 bases agree with TRBD2. V was clipped by 0 bases and J by 4 bases; unmatched bases: 11. Looked up from germline, CDR1 is SGHVS and CDR2 is FNYEAQ. CDR3 length equals 19 residues. This CDR3 reads CASSLARETSGRALYEQYF. The CDR3 region has the DNA TGTGCCAGCAGCTTAGCGCGGGAGACTAGCGGGAGGGCCTTATACGAGCAGTACTTC. Full variable domain (remainder filled in from reference TRBV7-6 and TRBJ2-7): GAGVSQSPRYKVTKRGQDVALRCDPISGHVSLYWYRQALGQGPEFLTYFNYEAQQDKSGLPNDRFSAERPEGSISTLTIQRTEQRDSAMYRCASSLARETSGRALYEQYFGPGTRLTVT.

The CDR3 nucleotides read TGTGCCATCATGGCGGGGAGTGATCAGCCCCAGCATTTT. Translation gives CAIMAGSDQPQHF. This sequence joins TRBV10-3 and TRBJ1-5; the D is unclear. The CDR3 consists of 13 residues. The germline gives CDR1 ENHRY, CDR2 SYGVKD. V lost 7 bases and J 5 bases, leaving 12 bases between the germline ends.

The rearrangement links TRBV7-9 to TRBJ2-1; TRBD2 agrees at 13 bases. The V segment lost 4 bases and the J segment 10 bases; nucleotides outside the gene matches: 10. The germline V gene has CDR1 SEHNR and CDR2 FQNEAQ (reference sequence). This CDR3 spans 16 amino acids. The chain's CDR3 is CASSWWTSGSRLEQFF. The CDR3 region has the DNA TGTGCCAGCAGCTGGTGGACTAGCGGGAGTAGACTAGAGCAGTTCTTC.

The CDR3 DNA sequence: TGTGCCAGCAGTTACGTAGCGGGAGGGACAGATACGCAGTATTTT. It codes for CASSYVAGGTDTQYF. The chain links TRBV6-6 to TRBJ2-3; 11 bases map to TRBD2. The trim removed 2 bases at V and 3 bases at J, leaving 1 base unmatched. Germline CDR1 MNHNY, CDR2 SVGAGI (reference sequence). This CDR3 is 15 amino acids long.